Listed below are T cell receptor beta chains from one sample, sequenced in a study of cytomegalovirus exposure and HLA in healthy donors. Using immunoSEQ multiplex PCR, the repertoire was profiled, and TCRdb retains in-frame clones only, with some absent. The data contain 90,000 to 120,000 clones, roughly 70% of them seen just once; the ten biggest clones take up 11%. Material: PBMCs. Receptor source: a man aged 35 to 55 in good health and CMV-seropositive. CDR3s leave out the opening cysteine and the closing phenylalanine or tryptophan.

TRBV30,TRBJ2-7,AWRDRYSDEQY
TRBV6-1,TRBJ1-4,ASSEGSENEKLF
TRBV9,TRBJ1-1,ASSETGTEAF
TRBV9,TRBJ2-7,ASTLSDRSGYEQY
TRBV19,TRBJ1-5,ASSSPGTAGNQPQH
TRBV10-3,TRBJ2-3,AISAMGQVLTDTQY
TRBV9,TRBJ1-5,ASSVGGSNQPQH
TRBV19,TRBJ2-7,ASSLTVPTNEQY
TRBV7-2,TRBJ2-7,ASSLIIDHYEQY
TRBV14,TRBJ2-1,ASSLGQLTYNEQF
TRBV7-6,TRBJ1-1,ASSPGTGGNTEAF
TRBV5-1,TRBJ1-2,ASQPGAGTFDYGYT
TRBV9,TRBJ1-4,ASSDPATGGSTNEKLF
TRBV27,TRBJ1-5,ASSLSGGINQPQH
TRBV7-9,TRBJ1-5,ASSYQGDNNQPQH
TRBV7-6,TRBJ1-1,ASSSKNGQKNTEAF
TRBV30,TRBJ1-5,AWTTGNSNQPQH
TRBV5-4,TRBJ2-5,ASSPPSGQGAQTQY
TRBV5-4,TRBJ1-6,ASSQTGDSPLH
TRBV29-1,TRBJ2-3,SVTSGRDSSTDTQY
TRBV5-6,TRBJ2-3,ASSLVVGRRTDTQY
TRBV7-9,TRBJ2-3,ASSSGQPGTDTQY
TRBV2,TRBJ1-5,ASTGQGLGQPQH
TRBV14,TRBJ1-3,ASSPDRGNTIY
TRBV18,TRBJ1-2,ASSPGNIEGYGYT
TRBV13,TRBJ1-5,ASSFQGARQPQH
TRBV27,TRBJ2-5,ASSLANGGQETQY
TRBV11-2,TRBJ1-1,ASSLLGQKNTEAF
TRBV11-1,TRBJ2-1,ASSLGLAEQF
TRBV5-5,TRBJ1-2,ASSFRTGDYGYT
TRBV13,TRBJ2-1,ASSSSGLQVYNEQF
TRBV9,TRBJ1-1,ASSERRDRGEAF
TRBV5-6,TRBJ2-5,ASSLVGAGETQY
TRBV6-6,TRBJ2-3,ASSSGLAGSTDTQY
TRBV11-2,TRBJ2-7,ASSPRTAYEQY
TRBV5-1,TRBJ2-2,ASSLEPGTGELF
TRBV28,TRBJ1-2,ATTVDYGYT
TRBV5-1,TRBJ2-1,ATGLAGGSEQF
TRBV5-4,TRBJ2-5,ASSSGAGETQY
TRBV7-2,TRBJ2-1,ASSLAGPLAGYNEQF
TRBV4-2,TRBJ2-1,ASSRGTSGDNEQF
TRBV19,TRBJ1-4,ASSTGTGWTNEKLF
TRBV6-5,TRBJ1-4,ASKQGDEKLF
TRBV4-3,TRBJ2-5,ASSQEPSGKETQY
TRBV5-4,TRBJ1-2,AIRGGRINYGYT
TRBV4-2,TRBJ1-2,ASSQDRTGGSNYGYT
TRBV7-2,TRBJ2-1,ASSWTSGNNEQF
TRBV6-6,TRBJ1-1,ASSSQQGFSTEAF
TRBV15,TRBJ2-1,ATSRDKASGRAFPYNEQF
TRBV18,TRBJ2-3,VSSPRELADTQY
TRBV11-2,TRBJ2-7,ASSPLGTGGIDEQY
TRBV2,TRBJ2-1,ASRGSWRAADEQF
TRBV30,TRBJ2-7,AWSVSGSYEQY
TRBV19,TRBJ1-3,ASSIGQGIGNTIY